The 16 T cell receptor beta chains below all came from one sample that was sequenced in a study of radiotherapy plus CTLA-4 blockade in lung cancer. Clones were read by immunoSEQ multiplex PCR, and TCRdb kept only the in-frame ones, dropping some. The sample holds about 120,000 clones, about 83% seen once. The sequences come from peripheral blood, collected from a patient treated with radiotherapy plus ipilimumab. These receptors were obtained from a human donor with non-small cell lung cancer who had a partial response to radiotherapy plus ipilimumab.

The chain combines TRBV4-1 with TRBJ2-7; D unclear. The CDR3 contains 13 residues. The V gene lost 2 bases and the J gene lost 3 bases, with 8 bases spanning the gap. The V gene's germline CDR1 is MGHRA and CDR2 YSYEKL. The CDR3 is CASSQTTHYEQYF. The CDR3 DNA follows: TGCGCCAGCAGCCAAACTACCCACTACGAGCAGTACTTC.

CDR3 nucleotide sequence: TGTGCCAGCAGCTTGGCGGGTCTAGCGGGTGCGGTAAATGAGCAGTTCTTC. This sequence encodes CASSLAGLAGAVNEQFF. The genes are TRBV5-4 and TRBJ2-1, with TRBD2 matching 8 bases. The CDR3 consists of 17 residues. The V gene's germline CDR1 is SGHNT and CDR2 YYREEE (reference sequence). V gave up 0 bases and J gave up 7 bases; unmatched junction bases: 12.

The CDR3 region has the DNA TGTGCCATCACTCCGACAGGGGCTAACACTGAAGCTTTCTTT. Its protein product is CAITPTGANTEAFF. The V call is TRBV10-3, the J call TRBJ1-1; TRBD1 matches at 8 bases. Germline assignment: CDR1 ENHRY and CDR2 SYGVKD. This CDR3 contains 14 residues. Trimming at V came to 7 bases and at J to 2 bases, leaving 6 bases not matched to a gene.

V and J are TRBV9 and TRBJ2-1; 11 bases match TRBD1. Germline V gives CDR1 SGDLS, CDR2 YYNGEE. The CDR3 length is 15 residues. Trimming at V came to 6 bases and at J to 7 bases, leaving 9 bases not matched to a gene. The CDR3 DNA sequence: TGTGCCAGCACCCGGACAGGGGGCTTTGGGAATGAGCAGTTCTTC. Encoded protein: CASTRTGGFGNEQFF.

The chain has TRBV6-1 and TRBJ1-2; D not resolved. The V gene's germline CDR1 is MNHNS and CDR2 SASEGT. Trimming stripped 6 bases from V and 4 bases from J, with 15 bases between. The CDR3 length is 14 residues. CDR3 in DNA: TGTGCCAGCAGAAAGTGGGCAGAACTCTATGGCTACACCTTC. This translates into CASRKWAELYGYTF.

The V gene is TRBV30, the J gene TRBJ2-7; D perhaps matches TRBD2 (5 bases). The CDR3 extends over 13 amino acids. V was clipped by 4 bases and J by 12 bases, with 22 bases between them. Germline values: CDR1 GTSNPN, CDR2 SVGIG (reference sequence). This CDR3 reads CAWIPIGGRRGYF. The DNA of the CDR3 is TGTGCCTGGATCCCAATCGGCGGGCGCCGGGGGTACTTC.

The V call is TRBV7-9, the J call TRBJ1-1, with D possibly matching TRBD1 (6 bases). The CDR3 extends over 15 amino acids. Trimming cost V 2 bases and J 1 base, with 11 bases left between them. Per the germline V gene, CDR1 is SEHNR and CDR2 is FQNEAQ (reference sequence). The CDR3 loop is CASSLLQGRNTEAFF. The CDR3 nucleotides are TGTGCCAGCAGCTTACTACAGGGAAGGAACACTGAAGCTTTCTTT.

This chain uses TRBV11-2 with TRBJ2-1, with 9 bases matching TRBD2. V lost 5 bases to trimming and J lost 0 bases; unmatched junction nucleotides: 8. CDR3 length equals 17 residues. Germline V gives CDR1 SGHAT, CDR2 FQNNGV. The CDR3 DNA sequence: TGTGCCAGCAGCAGGGCTTTTAGCGGGAGCTCCTACAATGAGCAGTTCTTC. The encoded protein is CASSRAFSGSSYNEQFF.

V is TRBV6-5 and J is TRBJ1-1; 12 bases agree with TRBD1. CDR3 size: 16 residues. Germline CDR1 and CDR2: MNHEY and SVGAGI. Trimming at V came to 2 bases and at J to 4 bases, leaving 5 bases not matched to a gene. CDR3 coding DNA: TGTGCCAGCAGTTACCCTCCGGGACAGGGGGCCACTGAAGCTTTCTTT. Amino acid sequence: CASSYPPGQGATEAFF.

The chain recombines TRBV2 with TRBJ2-2; no clear D. CDR1 and CDR2 (germline): SNHLY, FYNNEI. V shed 7 bases and J shed 0 bases, with 9 bases lying between them. This CDR3 has 14 residues. The CDR3 reads CASTQAPNTGELFF. DNA for the CDR3: TGTGCCAGCACGCAGGCCCCGAACACCGGGGAGCTGTTTTTT. The full variable domain, its missing parts supplied by reference TRBV2 and TRBJ2-2, is EPEVTQTPSHQVTQMGQEVILRCVPISNHLYFYWYRQILGQKVEFLVSFYNNEISEKSEIFDDQFSVERPDGSNFTLKIRSTKLEDSAMYFCASTQAPNTGELFFGEGSRLTVL.

This chain links TRBV27 with TRBJ1-5; TRBD1 matches at 10 bases. Germline CDR1 MNHEY, CDR2 SMNVEV (reference sequence). V lost 5 bases to trimming and J lost 11 bases; unmatched junction nucleotides: 15. This CDR3 comprises 16 residues. CDR3 residues: CASSEGQGWGIQAQHF. CDR3 nucleotide sequence: TGTGCCAGCAGTGAGGGACAGGGGTGGGGTATCCAGGCCCAGCATTTT.

V usage is TRBV29-1 and J usage is TRBJ1-4; D not resolved. The CDR3 consists of 14 residues. The ends were cut back, 5 bases at V and 3 bases at J, with 13 bases in the middle. CDR1 is SQVTM, CDR2 ANQGSEA, per germline. The DNA for the CDR3 is TGCAGCGTTTCTGTGAGGATGTCTAATGAAAAACTGTTTTTT. Its protein product is CSVSVRMSNEKLFF.

J is TRBJ2-2 and V is TRBV5-4; TRBD2 matches 12 bases. V was clipped by 3 bases and J by 4 bases; unmatched bases: 10. Germline CDR1 SGHNT, CDR2 YYREEE (reference sequence). The CDR3 contains 18 residues. The CDR3 loop is CASSSPTSGSPSTGELFF. Here the CDR3 DNA reads TGTGCCAGCAGCTCACCGACTAGCGGGAGCCCCAGCACCGGGGAGCTGTTTTTT.

This clone was picked up a small number of times. V and J are TRBV28 and TRBJ1-1, with D maybe TRBD1 (6 bases). Germline V CDR1 and CDR2: MDHEN, SYDVKM. The CDR3 spans 14 residues. Trimming shortened V by 6 bases and J by 3 bases, and 14 bases separated the two germline ends. CDR3 sequence (DNA): TGTGCCAGCAGCGCCCAAGGGGGACACACTGAAGCTTTCTTT. Translation: CASSAQGGHTEAFF.

The gene calls are TRBV6-6 and TRBJ2-7; possibly TRBD1 for D (5 bases). Germline V CDR1 and CDR2: MNHNY, SVGAGI (reference sequence). The CDR3 extends over 14 amino acids. Trimming removed 6 bases from V and 6 bases from J, with 18 bases in between. The CDR3 DNA reads as TGTGCCAGCAGCAACGTAGGGGCCGAGGTCGAGCAGTACGTC. Its translation: CASSNVGAEVEQYV.

This clone was seen only once. The chain links TRBV27 to TRBJ1-2; D possibly corresponds to TRBD1 (6 bases). The CDR3 length is 15 residues. CDR1 is MNHEY and CDR2 is SMNVEV in the germline V gene (reference sequence). V lost 4 bases and J 8 bases, leaving 20 bases between the germline ends. The CDR3 sequence: CASSSGGVGRGGYTF. CDR3 bases: TGTGCCAGCAGTTCGGGAGGTGTGGGGAGGGGGGGCTACACCTTC.